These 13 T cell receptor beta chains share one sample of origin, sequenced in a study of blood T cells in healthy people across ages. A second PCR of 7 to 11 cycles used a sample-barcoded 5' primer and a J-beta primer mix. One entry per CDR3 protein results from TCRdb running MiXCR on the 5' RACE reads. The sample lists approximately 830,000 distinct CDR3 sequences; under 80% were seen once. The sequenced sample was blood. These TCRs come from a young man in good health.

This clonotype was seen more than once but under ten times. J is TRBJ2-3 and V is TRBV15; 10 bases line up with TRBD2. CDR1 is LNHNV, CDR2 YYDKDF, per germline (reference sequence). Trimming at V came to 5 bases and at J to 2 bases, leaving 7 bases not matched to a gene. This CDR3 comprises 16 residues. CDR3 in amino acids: CATSSLAGATTDTQYF. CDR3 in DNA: TGTGCCACCAGCTCTCTAGCGGGGGCCACCACAGATACGCAGTATTTT.

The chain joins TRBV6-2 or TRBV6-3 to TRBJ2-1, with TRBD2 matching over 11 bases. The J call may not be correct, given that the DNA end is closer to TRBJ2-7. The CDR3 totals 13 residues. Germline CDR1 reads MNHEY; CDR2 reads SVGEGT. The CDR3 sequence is CATTSGGYYEQYF. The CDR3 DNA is TGTGCGACCACTAGCGGGGGATACTACGAGCAGTACTTC.

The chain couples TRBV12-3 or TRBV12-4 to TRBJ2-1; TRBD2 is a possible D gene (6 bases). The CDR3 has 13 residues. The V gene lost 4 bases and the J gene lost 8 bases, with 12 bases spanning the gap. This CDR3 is CASSSRGLDEQFF. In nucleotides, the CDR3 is TGTGCCAGCAGTTCCCGGGGACTCGATGAGCAGTTCTTC.

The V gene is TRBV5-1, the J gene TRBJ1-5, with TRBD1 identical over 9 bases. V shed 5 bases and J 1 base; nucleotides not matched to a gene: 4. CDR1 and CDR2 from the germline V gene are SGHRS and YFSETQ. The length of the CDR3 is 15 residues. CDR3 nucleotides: TGCGCCAGCAGAGCCGGGACAGGGAGCAATCAGCCCCAGCATTTT. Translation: CASRAGTGSNQPQHF.

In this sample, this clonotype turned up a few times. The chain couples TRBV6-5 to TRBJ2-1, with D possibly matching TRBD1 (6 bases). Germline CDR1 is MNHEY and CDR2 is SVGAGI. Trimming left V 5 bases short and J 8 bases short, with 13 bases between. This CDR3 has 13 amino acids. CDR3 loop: CASSDLQGDEQFF. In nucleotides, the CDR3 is TGTGCCAGCAGTGACTTACAGGGCGATGAGCAGTTCTTC.

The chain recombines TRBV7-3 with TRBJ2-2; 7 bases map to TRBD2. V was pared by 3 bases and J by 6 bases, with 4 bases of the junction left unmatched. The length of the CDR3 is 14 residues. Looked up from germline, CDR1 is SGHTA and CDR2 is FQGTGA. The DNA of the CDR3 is TGTGCCAGCAGCTTTACGGGGAGGGCCGGGGAGCTGTTTTTT. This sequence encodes CASSFTGRAGELFF.

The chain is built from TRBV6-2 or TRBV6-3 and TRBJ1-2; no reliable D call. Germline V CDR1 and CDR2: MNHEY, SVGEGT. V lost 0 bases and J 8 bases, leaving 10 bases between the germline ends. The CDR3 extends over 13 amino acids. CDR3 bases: TGTGCCAGCAGTTACTCATCGCAGAGCGGCTACACCTTC. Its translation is CASSYSSQSGYTF.

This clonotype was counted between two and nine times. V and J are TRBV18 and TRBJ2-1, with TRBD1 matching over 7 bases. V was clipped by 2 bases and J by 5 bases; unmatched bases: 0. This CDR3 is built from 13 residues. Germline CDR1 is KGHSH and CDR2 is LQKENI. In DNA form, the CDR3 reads TGTGCCAGCTCACCAGACAGGGACAATGAGCAGTTCTTC. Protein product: CASSPDRDNEQFF.

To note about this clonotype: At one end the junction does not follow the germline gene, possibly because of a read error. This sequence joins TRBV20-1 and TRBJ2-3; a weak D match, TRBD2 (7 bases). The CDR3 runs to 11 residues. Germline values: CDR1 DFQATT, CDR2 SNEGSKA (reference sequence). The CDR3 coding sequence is TGCAGGGCTATCGGCGCGGGGGCCCAGTATTTT. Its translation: CRAIGAGAQYF.

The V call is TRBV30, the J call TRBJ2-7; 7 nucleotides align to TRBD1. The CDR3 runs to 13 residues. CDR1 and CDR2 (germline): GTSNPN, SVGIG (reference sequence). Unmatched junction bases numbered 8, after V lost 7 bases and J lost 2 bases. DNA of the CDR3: TGTGCCTATGCGACAGGGAATACCTACGAGCAGTACTTC. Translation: CAYATGNTYEQYF.

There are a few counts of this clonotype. CDR3 DNA: TGTGCCAGCAGTGTCGACCTAGCGGGGGGAGGGTTTGGTGAGCAGTTCTTC. Translation: CASSVDLAGGGFGEQFF. The chain employs TRBV6-1 and TRBJ2-1, with 11 positions matching TRBD2. CDR3 length: 17 amino acids. Germline CDR1 MNHNS, CDR2 SASEGT. After removal of 4 bases from V and 9 bases from J, the junction contained 14 bases not matched to a gene.

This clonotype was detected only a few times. The CDR3 region has the DNA TGTGCCAGCAGTGAATATGGGGACAGACCAGATACGCAGTATTTT. It yields the protein CASSEYGDRPDTQYF. The J gene is TRBJ2-3, the V gene TRBV25-1; 7 nucleotides line up with TRBD1. The CDR3 sequence is 15 residues long. From germline, CDR1 is MGHDK and CDR2 SYGVNS. J was trimmed by 4 bases and V by 0 bases; bases with no gene match: 4.

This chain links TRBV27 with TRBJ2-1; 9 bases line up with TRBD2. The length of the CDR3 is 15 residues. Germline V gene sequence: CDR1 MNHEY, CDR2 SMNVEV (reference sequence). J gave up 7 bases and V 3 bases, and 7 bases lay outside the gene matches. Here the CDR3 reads CASSFARGGRNEQFF. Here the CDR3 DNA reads TGTGCCAGCAGTTTCGCGCGGGGGGGCAGAAATGAGCAGTTCTTC.